This T cell receptor (beta chain) was recovered during a study of shared clonotypes between healthy human individuals. Study overall: Two women and a few men aged 18 to 49 served as donors.

General observations from the study: Relative to clonotypes present in all four donors, those not shared had lower generation probabilities. At large depth, rarefaction still showed sorted-subset sequencing to be incomplete.

About this clone itself: Its antigen remains unknown.

Generated by immunoSEQ multiplex PCR, the TCRdb table keeps only in-frame clones and is missing some. The repertoire includes some 2,400,000 clones, roughly 95% of them detected once, and around 0.13% sits in the top ten. Trimming stripped 6 bases from V and 4 bases from J, with 19 bases between. The CDR3 length is 15 residues. Germline V gene sequence: CDR1 SGHNT, CDR2 YYREEE (reference sequence). Sample: naive CD4+ T cells sorted from blood. Sample subset: CD45RA+ positively selected. The chain employs TRBV5-4 and TRBJ1-2; maybe TRBD1 (5 bases). This TCR was recovered from a man aged 18 to 29 in good health. The CDR3 protein is CASNAWDRKSYGYTF. CDR3 sequence (DNA): TGTGCCAGCAACGCCTGGGACCGAAAAAGCTATGGCTACACCTTC.